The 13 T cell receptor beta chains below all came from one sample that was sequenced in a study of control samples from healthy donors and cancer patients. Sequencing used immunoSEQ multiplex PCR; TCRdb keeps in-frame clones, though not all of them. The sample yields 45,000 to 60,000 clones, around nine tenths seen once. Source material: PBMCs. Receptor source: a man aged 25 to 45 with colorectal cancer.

The CDR3 region has the DNA TGCGCCAGCAGCCAAGATGGGCAGGCTGGGGCCAACGTCCTGACTTTC. Amino acid sequence: CASSQDGQAGANVLTF. The rearrangement links TRBV4-3 to TRBJ2-6; D remains unclear. From germline, CDR1 is LGHNA and CDR2 YSLEER. The CDR3 consists of 16 residues. Trimming cost V 0 bases and J 2 bases, with 8 bases left between them.

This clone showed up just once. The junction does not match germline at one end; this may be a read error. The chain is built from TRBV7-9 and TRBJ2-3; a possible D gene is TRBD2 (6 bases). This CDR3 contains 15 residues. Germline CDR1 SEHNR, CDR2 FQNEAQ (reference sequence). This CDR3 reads CTSTTARLVADTQYF. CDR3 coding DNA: TGTACCAGCACCACCGCAAGACTAGTGGCTGATACGCAGTATTTT.

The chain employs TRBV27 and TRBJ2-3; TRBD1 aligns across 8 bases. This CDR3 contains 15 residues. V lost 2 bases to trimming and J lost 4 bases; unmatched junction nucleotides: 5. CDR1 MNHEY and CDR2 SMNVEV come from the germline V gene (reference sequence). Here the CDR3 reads CASSLPGQDSDTQYF. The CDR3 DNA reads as TGTGCCAGCAGTTTACCGGGACAGGACTCAGATACGCAGTATTTT.

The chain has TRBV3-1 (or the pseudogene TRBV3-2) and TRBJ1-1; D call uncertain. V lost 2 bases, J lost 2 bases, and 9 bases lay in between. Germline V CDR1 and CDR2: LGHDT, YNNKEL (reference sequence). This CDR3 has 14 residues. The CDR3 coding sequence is TGTGCCAGCAGCCAAAACTCCCAAAACACTGAAGCTTTCTTT. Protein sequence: CASSQNSQNTEAFF.

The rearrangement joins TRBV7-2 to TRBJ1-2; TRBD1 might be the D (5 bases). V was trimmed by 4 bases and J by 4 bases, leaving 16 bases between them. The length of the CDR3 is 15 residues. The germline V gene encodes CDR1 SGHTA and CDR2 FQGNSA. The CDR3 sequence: CASSSTPGPLYGYTF. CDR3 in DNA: TGTGCCAGCAGCTCGACCCCGGGACCGCTCTATGGCTACACCTTC.

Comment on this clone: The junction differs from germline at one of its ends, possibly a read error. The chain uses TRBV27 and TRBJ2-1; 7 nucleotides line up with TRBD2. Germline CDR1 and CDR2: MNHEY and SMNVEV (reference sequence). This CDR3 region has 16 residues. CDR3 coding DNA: TGTGCCAGCAGTTTATCCGGGGAGGGCCGTACCTCTGAGAAGTTCTTC. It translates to CASSLSGEGRTSEKFF.

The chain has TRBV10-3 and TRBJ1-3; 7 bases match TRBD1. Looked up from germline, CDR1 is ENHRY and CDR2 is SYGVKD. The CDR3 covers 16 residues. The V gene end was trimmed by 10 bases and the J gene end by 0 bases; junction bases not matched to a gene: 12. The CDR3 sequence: CATFSGTVPSGNTIYF. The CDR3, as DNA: TGTGCCACCTTTAGCGGGACAGTACCCTCTGGAAACACCATATATTTT.

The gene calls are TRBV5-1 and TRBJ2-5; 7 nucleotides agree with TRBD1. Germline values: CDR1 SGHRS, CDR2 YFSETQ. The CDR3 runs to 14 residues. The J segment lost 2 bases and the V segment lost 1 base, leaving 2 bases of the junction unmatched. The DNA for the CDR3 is TGCGCCAGCAGCTTGATGGGACAGCAAGAGACCCAGTACTTC. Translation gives CASSLMGQQETQYF.

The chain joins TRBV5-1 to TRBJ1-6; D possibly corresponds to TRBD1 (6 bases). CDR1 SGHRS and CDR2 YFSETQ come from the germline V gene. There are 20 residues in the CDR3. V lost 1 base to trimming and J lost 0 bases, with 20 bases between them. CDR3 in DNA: TGCGCCAGCAGCTTGAGGACAGAGACAGGAGGCAGCTCCTATAATTCACCCCTCCACTTT. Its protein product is CASSLRTETGGSSYNSPLHF.

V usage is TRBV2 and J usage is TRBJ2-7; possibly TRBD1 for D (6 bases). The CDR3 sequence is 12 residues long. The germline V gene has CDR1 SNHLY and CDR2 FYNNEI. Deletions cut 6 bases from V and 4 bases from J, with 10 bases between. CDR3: CASSLQGYEQYF. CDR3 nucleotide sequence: TGTGCCAGCAGCCTACAGGGATACGAGCAGTACTTC.

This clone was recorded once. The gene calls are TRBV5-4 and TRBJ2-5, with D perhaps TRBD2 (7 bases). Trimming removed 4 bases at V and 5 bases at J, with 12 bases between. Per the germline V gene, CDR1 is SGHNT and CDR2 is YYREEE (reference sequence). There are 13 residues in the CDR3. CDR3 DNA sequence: TGTGCCAGCAGCCCGGGGGGCCGGGAGACCCAGTACTTC. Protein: CASSPGGRETQYF.

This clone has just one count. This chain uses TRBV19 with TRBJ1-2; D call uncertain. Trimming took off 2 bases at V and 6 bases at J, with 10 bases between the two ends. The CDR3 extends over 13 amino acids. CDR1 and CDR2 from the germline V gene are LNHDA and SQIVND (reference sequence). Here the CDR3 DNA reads TGTGCCAGTAGTATATTGGGAAGGGATGGCTACACCTTC. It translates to CASSILGRDGYTF. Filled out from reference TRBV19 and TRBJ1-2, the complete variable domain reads DGGITQSPKYLFRKEGQNVTLSCEQNLNHDAMYWYRQDPGQGLRLIYYSQIVNDFQKGDIAEGYSVSREKKESFPLTVTSAQKNPTAFYLCASSILGRDGYTFGSGTRLTVV.

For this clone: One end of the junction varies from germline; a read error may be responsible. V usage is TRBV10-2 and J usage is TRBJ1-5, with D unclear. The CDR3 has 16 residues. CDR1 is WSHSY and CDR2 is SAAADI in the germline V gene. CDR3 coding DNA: TGCACCAGCAGTGCAAGGCTTTTGGGTGTCAATCAGCCCCAGCATTTT. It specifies CTSSARLLGVNQPQHF.